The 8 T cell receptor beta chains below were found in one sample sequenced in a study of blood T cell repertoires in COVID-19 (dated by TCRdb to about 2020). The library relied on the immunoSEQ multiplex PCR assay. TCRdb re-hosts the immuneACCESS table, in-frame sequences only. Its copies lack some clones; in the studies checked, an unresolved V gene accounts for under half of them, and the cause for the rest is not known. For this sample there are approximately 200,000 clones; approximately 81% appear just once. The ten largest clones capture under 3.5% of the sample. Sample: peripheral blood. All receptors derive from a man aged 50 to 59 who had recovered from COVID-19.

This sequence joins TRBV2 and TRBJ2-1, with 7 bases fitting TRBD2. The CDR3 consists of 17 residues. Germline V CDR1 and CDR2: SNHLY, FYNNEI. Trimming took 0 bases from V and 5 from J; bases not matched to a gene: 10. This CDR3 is CASSEALRVAGDNEQFF. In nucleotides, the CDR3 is TGTGCCAGCAGTGAAGCGCTGAGGGTAGCGGGCGACAATGAGCAGTTCTTC.

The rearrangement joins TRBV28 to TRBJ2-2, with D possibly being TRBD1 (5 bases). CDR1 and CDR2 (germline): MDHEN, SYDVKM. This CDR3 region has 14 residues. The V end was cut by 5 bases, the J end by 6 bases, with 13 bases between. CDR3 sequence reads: CASSPQQVPGELFF. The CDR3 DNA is TGTGCCAGCAGTCCACAACAGGTTCCCGGGGAGCTGTTTTTT.

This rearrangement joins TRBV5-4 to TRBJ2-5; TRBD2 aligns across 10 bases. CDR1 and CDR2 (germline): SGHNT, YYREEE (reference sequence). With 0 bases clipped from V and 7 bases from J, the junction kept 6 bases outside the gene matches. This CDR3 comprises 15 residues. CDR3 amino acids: CASSLGLAGRGTQYF. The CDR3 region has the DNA TGTGCCAGCAGCTTGGGACTAGCGGGCCGTGGGACCCAGTACTTC.

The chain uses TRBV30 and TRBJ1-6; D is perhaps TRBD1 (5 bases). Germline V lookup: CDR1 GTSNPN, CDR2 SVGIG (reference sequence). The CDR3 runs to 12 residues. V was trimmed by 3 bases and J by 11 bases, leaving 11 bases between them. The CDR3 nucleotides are TGTGCCTGGAGCAGGGAATTTCCACCCCTCCACTTT. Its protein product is CAWSREFPPLHF.

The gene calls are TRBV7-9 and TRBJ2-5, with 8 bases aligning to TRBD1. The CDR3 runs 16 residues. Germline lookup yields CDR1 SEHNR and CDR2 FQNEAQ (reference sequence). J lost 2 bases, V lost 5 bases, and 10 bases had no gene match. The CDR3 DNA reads TGTGCCAGCAGCCCCACAGGGGGAAGCACTCAAGAGACCCAGTACTTC. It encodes CASSPTGGSTQETQYF.

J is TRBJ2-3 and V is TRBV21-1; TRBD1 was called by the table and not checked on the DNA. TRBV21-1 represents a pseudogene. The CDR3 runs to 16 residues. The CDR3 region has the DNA TGTGCCAGCAGCAAACGGGACAGAACCCGCACAGATACGCAGTATTTT. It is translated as CASSKRDRTRTDTQYF.

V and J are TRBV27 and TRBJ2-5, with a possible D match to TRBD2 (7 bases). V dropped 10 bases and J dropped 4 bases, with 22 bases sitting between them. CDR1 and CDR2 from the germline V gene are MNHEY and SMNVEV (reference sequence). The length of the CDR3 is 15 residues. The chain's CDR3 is CATHWGGGTIETQYF. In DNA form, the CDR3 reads TGTGCCACCCACTGGGGGGGCGGGACAATAGAGACCCAGTACTTC.

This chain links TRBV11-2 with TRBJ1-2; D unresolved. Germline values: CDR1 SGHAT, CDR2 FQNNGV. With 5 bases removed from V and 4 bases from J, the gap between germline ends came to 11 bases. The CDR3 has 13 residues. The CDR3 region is CASSLAVGYGYTF. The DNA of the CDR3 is TGTGCCAGCAGCCTAGCGGTCGGCTATGGCTACACCTTC.